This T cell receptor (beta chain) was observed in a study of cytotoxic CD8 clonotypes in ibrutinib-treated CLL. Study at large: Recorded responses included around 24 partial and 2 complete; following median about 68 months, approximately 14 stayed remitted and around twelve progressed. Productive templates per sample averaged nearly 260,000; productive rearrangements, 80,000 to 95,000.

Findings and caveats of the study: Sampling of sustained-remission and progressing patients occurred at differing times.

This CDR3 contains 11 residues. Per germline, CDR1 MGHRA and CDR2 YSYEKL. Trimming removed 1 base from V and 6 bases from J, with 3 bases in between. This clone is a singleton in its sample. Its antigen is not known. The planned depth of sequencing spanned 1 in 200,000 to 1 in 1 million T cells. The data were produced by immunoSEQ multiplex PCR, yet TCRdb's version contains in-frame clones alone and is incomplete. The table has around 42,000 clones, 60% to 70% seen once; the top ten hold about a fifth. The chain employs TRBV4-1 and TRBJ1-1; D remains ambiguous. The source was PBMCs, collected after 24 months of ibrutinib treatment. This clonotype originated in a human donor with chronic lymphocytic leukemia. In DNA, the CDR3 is TGCGCCAGCAGCCAAGGACCTGAAGCTTTCTTT. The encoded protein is CASSQGPEAFF.